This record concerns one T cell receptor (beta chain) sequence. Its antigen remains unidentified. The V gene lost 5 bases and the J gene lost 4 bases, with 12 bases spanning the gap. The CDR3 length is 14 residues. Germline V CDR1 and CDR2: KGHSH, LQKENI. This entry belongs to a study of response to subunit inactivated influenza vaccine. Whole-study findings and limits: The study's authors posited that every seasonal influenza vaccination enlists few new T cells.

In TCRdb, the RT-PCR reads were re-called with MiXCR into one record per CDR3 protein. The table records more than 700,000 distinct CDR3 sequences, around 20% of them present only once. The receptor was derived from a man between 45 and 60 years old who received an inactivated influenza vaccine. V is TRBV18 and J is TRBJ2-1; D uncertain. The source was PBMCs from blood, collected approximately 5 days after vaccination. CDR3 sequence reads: CASSGSQLYNEQFF. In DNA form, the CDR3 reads TGTGCCAGCTCAGGATCCCAACTATACAATGAGCAGTTCTTC.